These T cell receptor beta chains were read from a single sample in a study of blood T cell repertoires in COVID-19. TCRdb keeps only in-frame clones here, not all; method: immunoSEQ multiplex PCR. Among hundreds of thousands of clones listed, roughly 83% were seen once. Sequencing used peripheral blood. The receptors shown here come from a woman aged 80 or over with acute or convalescent COVID-19. The CDR3 runs from the conserved cysteine through the conserved F or W. Fields, in order: V gene, J gene, clone size, D gene, CDR3 DNA, CDR3 protein. D genes are given only for firm matches. The listing skips clone size in some rows; elsewhere it reads once, few, many or a size class.

v_call: TRBV5-1
j_call: TRBJ2-1
clone_size: .
d_call: TRBD1
cdr3_nt: TGCGCCAGTCAAACAGGGGATTCCTACAATGAGCAGTTCTTC
cdr3_aa: CASQTGDSYNEQFF

v_call: TRBV3-1/TRBV3-2
j_call: TRBJ2-7
clone_size: .
d_call: TRBD1
cdr3_nt: TGTGCCAGCAGCCAAGGAACAGGGGGCGTCTCCTACGAGCAGTACTTC
cdr3_aa: CASSQGTGGVSYEQYF

v_call: TRBV12-3/TRBV12-4
j_call: TRBJ2-7
clone_size: once
d_call: .
cdr3_nt: TGTGCCAGCAGTCCACTCGGGGGATACGAGCAGTACTTC
cdr3_aa: CASSPLGGYEQYF

v_call: TRBV2
j_call: TRBJ2-4
clone_size: .
d_call: .
cdr3_nt: TGTGCCAGCAGTGAGGACTCTACTCTAGCCAAAAACATTCAGTACTTC
cdr3_aa: CASSEDSTLAKNIQYF

v_call: TRBV5-1
j_call: TRBJ1-2
clone_size: .
d_call: .
cdr3_nt: TGCGCCAGCAGCTTGGAGCCAGGTGGCGGCTACACCTTC
cdr3_aa: CASSLEPGGGYTF

v_call: TRBV10-2
j_call: TRBJ2-7
clone_size: .
d_call: TRBD1
cdr3_nt: TGCGCCAGCAGTGAGAGCGCAGGGGGTAGGTACGAGCAGTACTTC
cdr3_aa: CASSESAGGRYEQYF

v_call: TRBV5-4
j_call: TRBJ1-4
clone_size: .
d_call: .
cdr3_nt: TGTGCCAGCAGCTCTACAGCTGCAACTAATGAAAAACTGTTTTTT
cdr3_aa: CASSSTAATNEKLFF

v_call: TRBV4-2
j_call: TRBJ2-1
clone_size: .
d_call: TRBD2
cdr3_nt: TGTGCCAGCAGCCACCCACCTGGAGGGACTAGCGGGGGCTATGAGCAGTTCTTC
cdr3_aa: CASSHPPGGTSGGYEQFF

v_call: TRBV27
j_call: TRBJ1-2
clone_size: .
d_call: .
cdr3_nt: TGTGCCAGCAGCTTATCGGGCCACGATGGCTACACCTTC
cdr3_aa: CASSLSGHDGYTF

v_call: TRBV6-6
j_call: TRBJ2-7
clone_size: .
d_call: .
cdr3_nt: TGTGCCAGCAGTTCCCGGGACAACTACGAGCAGTACTTC
cdr3_aa: CASSSRDNYEQYF

v_call: TRBV5-5
j_call: TRBJ1-6
clone_size: .
d_call: .
cdr3_nt: TGTGCCAGCAGCTTGGTTCAGGCTAATTCACCCCTCCACTTT
cdr3_aa: CASSLVQANSPLHF

v_call: TRBV6-6
j_call: TRBJ1-2
clone_size: once
d_call: .
cdr3_nt: TGTGCCAGCAGTTACTCACAGGGAGCTAACTATGGCTACACCTTC
cdr3_aa: CASSYSQGANYGYTF

v_call: TRBV7-9
j_call: TRBJ2-1
clone_size: .
d_call: .
cdr3_nt: TGTGCCAGCAGCCCTGACACAGGGAATGAGCAGTTCTTC
cdr3_aa: CASSPDTGNEQFF

v_call: TRBV18
j_call: TRBJ1-3
clone_size: few
d_call: .
cdr3_nt: TGTGCCAGCTCCCCTACCTCAGGGTTGGGAAACACCATATATTTT
cdr3_aa: CASSPTSGLGNTIYF

v_call: TRBV18
j_call: TRBJ1-5
clone_size: .
d_call: .
cdr3_nt: TGTGCCAGCTCACCAGGGCAGGGAACTGATCAGCCCCAGCATTTT
cdr3_aa: CASSPGQGTDQPQHF

v_call: TRBV18
j_call: TRBJ1-5
clone_size: few
d_call: .
cdr3_nt: TGTGCCAGCTCACCAGGCAGGGAGGGACAGCCCCAGCATTTT
cdr3_aa: CASSPGREGQPQHF

v_call: TRBV28
j_call: TRBJ2-3
clone_size: once
d_call: .
cdr3_nt: TGTGCCAGCACCAGCGCCGGCACAGATACGCAGTATTTT
cdr3_aa: CASTSAGTDTQYF

v_call: TRBV18
j_call: TRBJ1-3
clone_size: .
d_call: TRBD1
cdr3_nt: TGTGCCAGCTCACCTTCACAGGGGGTCTCTGGAAACACCATATATTTT
cdr3_aa: CASSPSQGVSGNTIYF

v_call: TRBV28
j_call: TRBJ1-1
clone_size: .
d_call: .
cdr3_nt: TGTGCCAGCAGTTTGAGGTGGGAGGAGACTGAAGCTTTCTTT
cdr3_aa: CASSLRWEETEAFF

v_call: TRBV7-9
j_call: TRBJ2-1
clone_size: .
d_call: TRBD2
cdr3_nt: TGTGCCAGCAGCGAGGCCGGGGGGGCCTTGGAGCAGTTCTTC
cdr3_aa: CASSEAGGALEQFF

v_call: TRBV5-1
j_call: TRBJ1-5
clone_size: .
d_call: .
cdr3_nt: TGCGCCAGCAGCTTGGGGGACATTGGGCAGCCCCAGCATTTT
cdr3_aa: CASSLGDIGQPQHF

v_call: TRBV25-1
j_call: TRBJ2-1
clone_size: .
d_call: TRBD1
cdr3_nt: TGTGCCAGCAGTCCTCCGGACAGGGGATACAATGAGCAGTTCTTC
cdr3_aa: CASSPPDRGYNEQFF

v_call: TRBV6-5
j_call: TRBJ2-7
clone_size: .
d_call: TRBD1
cdr3_nt: TGTGCCAGCAGTTACCGACAGGGTTACGAGCAGTACTTC
cdr3_aa: CASSYRQGYEQYF

v_call: TRBV9
j_call: TRBJ2-3
clone_size: once
d_call: TRBD2
cdr3_nt: TGTGCCAGCAGCGTAGGACTAGCGGGGGGGACGTACTACACAGATACGCAGTATTTT
cdr3_aa: CASSVGLAGGTYYTDTQYF

v_call: TRBV7-9
j_call: TRBJ1-1
clone_size: .
d_call: .
cdr3_nt: TGTGCCAGCAGTTCGACGGGGGGCCCCACTGAAGCTTTCTTT
cdr3_aa: CASSSTGGPTEAFF

v_call: TRBV7-6
j_call: TRBJ2-1
clone_size: .
d_call: TRBD1
cdr3_nt: TGTGCCAGCAGCGTAGGACAGGGGAGGCGGGATGAGCAGTTCTTC
cdr3_aa: CASSVGQGRRDEQFF

v_call: TRBV9
j_call: TRBJ2-1
clone_size: .
d_call: .
cdr3_nt: TGTGCCAGCAGCGTAGGAGAGAGGGGGGGAAGTGGTCTAGCGCTCAATGAGCAGTTCTTC
cdr3_aa: CASSVGERGGSGLALNEQFF

v_call: TRBV3-1/TRBV3-2
j_call: TRBJ1-1
clone_size: .
d_call: .
cdr3_nt: TGTGCCAGCAGCCAAGAAGTGGGAGTCGGCACTGAAGCTTTCTTT
cdr3_aa: CASSQEVGVGTEAFF

v_call: TRBV4-1
j_call: TRBJ2-1
clone_size: .
d_call: TRBD2
cdr3_nt: TGCGCCAGCAGCCAAGTGGCACTAGCGGCTAGTCTGGTTGAGCAGTTCTTC
cdr3_aa: CASSQVALAASLVEQFF

v_call: TRBV19
j_call: TRBJ1-4
clone_size: .
d_call: TRBD1
cdr3_nt: TGTGCCAGTAGTATAGCCCGGGACAGGGCTGAAAAACTGTTTTTT
cdr3_aa: CASSIARDRAEKLFF

v_call: TRBV5-1
j_call: TRBJ2-1
clone_size: few
d_call: TRBD2
cdr3_nt: TGCGCCAGCAGCCCCGGGACTATTAACAATGAGCAGTTCTTC
cdr3_aa: CASSPGTINNEQFF

v_call: TRBV5-1
j_call: TRBJ2-1
clone_size: .
d_call: TRBD2
cdr3_nt: TGCGCCAGCAGCTTACTCCCGGGACTAGCGTCAAATGAGCAGTTCTTC
cdr3_aa: CASSLLPGLASNEQFF

v_call: TRBV10-2
j_call: TRBJ2-1
clone_size: .
d_call: TRBD2
cdr3_nt: TGCGCCAGCAGTCTGCTAGCGGTCCCCTACAATGAGCAGTTCTTC
cdr3_aa: CASSLLAVPYNEQFF

v_call: TRBV6-6
j_call: TRBJ1-2
clone_size: .
d_call: TRBD1
cdr3_nt: TGTGCCACTCGGACAGGGGACTATGGCTACACCTTC
cdr3_aa: CATRTGDYGYTF

v_call: TRBV19
j_call: TRBJ1-5
clone_size: .
d_call: .
cdr3_nt: TGTGCCAGTAGTATGGGGCCTCCTGGGGGCAATCAGCCCCAGCATTTT
cdr3_aa: CASSMGPPGGNQPQHF

v_call: TRBV20-1
j_call: TRBJ2-1
clone_size: .
d_call: .
cdr3_nt: TGCAGTGCCCAGGGAAATGAGCAGTTCTTC
cdr3_aa: CSAQGNEQFF

v_call: TRBV7-2
j_call: TRBJ1-1
clone_size: once
d_call: .
cdr3_nt: TGTGCCAGCAGGCCAATACAGGGCGCTGAAGCTTTCTTT
cdr3_aa: CASRPIQGAEAFF

v_call: TRBV5-1
j_call: TRBJ2-1
clone_size: .
d_call: TRBD2
cdr3_nt: TGCGCCAGCAGCTGGACTAGCGGGGGGAACAATGAGCAGTTCTTC
cdr3_aa: CASSWTSGGNNEQFF

v_call: TRBV2
j_call: TRBJ1-5
clone_size: .
d_call: .
cdr3_nt: TGTGCCAGCAGTGAACAATCAGGGTATAGCAATCAGCCCCAGCATTTT
cdr3_aa: CASSEQSGYSNQPQHF

v_call: TRBV3-1/TRBV3-2
j_call: TRBJ1-3
clone_size: .
d_call: .
cdr3_nt: TGTGCCAGCAGCTTCGGGGGTGGAAACACCATATATTTT
cdr3_aa: CASSFGGGNTIYF

v_call: TRBV28
j_call: TRBJ1-6
clone_size: .
d_call: TRBD1
cdr3_nt: TGTGCCAGCGGAACCCGACAGGGGAGGAATTCACCCCTCCACTTT
cdr3_aa: CASGTRQGRNSPLHF

v_call: TRBV27
j_call: TRBJ1-1
clone_size: once
d_call: .
cdr3_nt: TGTGCCAGCAGCAACCGAGGGGGCACTGAAGCTTTCTTT
cdr3_aa: CASSNRGGTEAFF

v_call: TRBV30
j_call: TRBJ2-7
clone_size: .
d_call: .
cdr3_nt: TGTGCCTGGAGCACCGGGTCCCTCTACGAGCAGTACTTC
cdr3_aa: CAWSTGSLYEQYF

v_call: TRBV24-1
j_call: TRBJ2-3
clone_size: .
d_call: TRBD2
cdr3_nt: TGTGCCACCAGTGATCCCGGGCCAGCGGGGGGGCCGGGAGATACGCAGTATTTT
cdr3_aa: CATSDPGPAGGPGDTQYF

v_call: TRBV19
j_call: TRBJ1-2
clone_size: .
d_call: TRBD1
cdr3_nt: TGTGCCAGTAGTAGAACGACAGGGGATGGCTACACCTTC
cdr3_aa: CASSRTTGDGYTF

v_call: TRBV18
j_call: TRBJ1-3
clone_size: .
d_call: TRBD1
cdr3_nt: TGTGCCAGCTCACCCGTGACAGGGGAAGGAAACACCATATATTTT
cdr3_aa: CASSPVTGEGNTIYF

v_call: TRBV2
j_call: TRBJ1-1
clone_size: .
d_call: .
cdr3_nt: TGTGCCAGCACCGTCAGGGTCACTGAAGCTTTCTTT
cdr3_aa: CASTVRVTEAFF

v_call: TRBV2
j_call: TRBJ2-3
clone_size: .
d_call: TRBD2
cdr3_nt: TGTGCCAGCAGTGACCCCCAGCGGGGGGGCTTGAGAACAGATACGCAGTATTTT
cdr3_aa: CASSDPQRGGLRTDTQYF

v_call: TRBV28
j_call: TRBJ2-7
clone_size: .
d_call: .
cdr3_nt: TGTGCCAGCAGTTTAGTAACAGGGCCGCTTAATGACTACGTAGTGCAACGAGGGCAGTACTTC
cdr3_aa: CASSLVTGPLNDYVVQRGQYF

v_call: TRBV3-1/TRBV3-2
j_call: TRBJ2-1
clone_size: .
d_call: TRBD2
cdr3_nt: TGTGCCAGCAGCCAAACCGCGAGCGGGGGGGCCAGTAGGACCTACAATGAGCAGTTCTTC
cdr3_aa: CASSQTASGGASRTYNEQFF

v_call: TRBV6-1
j_call: TRBJ1-3
clone_size: few
d_call: TRBD1
cdr3_nt: TGTGCCAGCAGTGAGACAGGGGCCAGCTCTGGAAACACCATATATTTT
cdr3_aa: CASSETGASSGNTIYF

v_call: TRBV2
j_call: TRBJ2-5
clone_size: .
d_call: .
cdr3_nt: TGTGCCAGCAGTGAATTGGGGCCGCCTCAAGAGACCCAGTACTTC
cdr3_aa: CASSELGPPQETQYF